The source of this TCR beta chain is a study of identical twins. Overall study findings and caveats: Potential partial confounding of zero-insertion analyses by invariant MAIT and iNKT cells was noted. Conclusions came from cross-sectional statistical analysis, not from following the same donors. It was out-of-frame TCR alpha sharing in monozygotic twins that models underestimated.

Via MiXCR, TCRdb re-called the 5' RACE reads, giving one row per CDR3 protein. The sample lists fewer than 800,000 distinct CDR3 sequences, about 7.1% seen once, with around 1.6% in the top ten. This clonotype has just a few counts. Its antigen remains unknown. This same sample was also part of a study on yellow fever vaccine responses in identical twins.

The specimen was PBMCs. This TCR derives from a young woman in good health.

The CDR3 here is CASSSSSGRDTQYF. The DNA of the CDR3 is TGCGCCAGCAGCTCCTCTAGCGGGAGAGATACGCAGTATTTT. The V gene is TRBV5-1, the J gene TRBJ2-3; 10 bases map to TRBD2. The germline V gene has CDR1 SGHRS and CDR2 YFSETQ. CDR3 size: 14 residues. Unmatched junction bases numbered 3, after V lost 3 bases and J lost 5 bases.